This TCR beta chain was recorded in a study of cytomegalovirus exposure and HLA in healthy donors. Study information: From HLA-typed donors, an early data release held tens of millions of unique TCRs. Genotyping showed less than 85% of some 400 donors falling in the Caucasian-associated ancestry cluster. Study results and caveats: Generally TCR sequences proved uncommon, though certain public TCRs appeared in numerous donors. In vitro checks showed that a few CMV-associated chains really do target CMV antigens.

In the PCR, 60 Vbeta and 13 Jbeta primers were used. The repertoire was sequenced with immunoSEQ multiplex PCR; TCRdb's copy has only in-frame clones and lacks some. The data hold 150,000 or so clones, with around 77% observed a single time. Comments on this clone: Its specificity is unknown.

CDR3 length: 16 residues. With 1 base removed from V and 8 bases from J, the gap between germline ends came to 20 bases. From germline, CDR1 is SGHTA and CDR2 FQGTGA. The TCR comes from a male donor in good health and CMV-seropositive. V is TRBV7-3 and J is TRBJ1-2; D ambiguous. Sequencing was done on a sample of PBMCs. CDR3 nucleotides: TGTGCCAGCAGCTTAAGACCTGAAGAGGGTTTATTGGGCTACACCTTC. Translating gives CASSLRPEEGLLGYTF.